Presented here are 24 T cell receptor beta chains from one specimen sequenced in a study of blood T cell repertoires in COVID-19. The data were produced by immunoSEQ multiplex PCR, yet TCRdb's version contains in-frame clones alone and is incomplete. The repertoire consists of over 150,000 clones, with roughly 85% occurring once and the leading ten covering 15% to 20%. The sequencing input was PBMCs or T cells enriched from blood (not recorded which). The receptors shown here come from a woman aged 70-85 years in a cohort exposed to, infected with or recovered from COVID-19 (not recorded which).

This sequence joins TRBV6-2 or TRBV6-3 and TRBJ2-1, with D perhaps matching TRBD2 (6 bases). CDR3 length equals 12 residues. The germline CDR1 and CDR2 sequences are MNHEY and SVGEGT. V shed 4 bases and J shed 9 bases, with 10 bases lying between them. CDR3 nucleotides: TGTGCCAGCAGTTCACGGGAGTTTGAGCAGTTCTTC. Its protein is CASSSREFEQFF.

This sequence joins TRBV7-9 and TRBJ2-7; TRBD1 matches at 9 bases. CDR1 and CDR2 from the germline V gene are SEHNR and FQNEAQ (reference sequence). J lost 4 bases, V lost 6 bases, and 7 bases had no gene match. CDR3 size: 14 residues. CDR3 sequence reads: CASSYTGGGYEQYF. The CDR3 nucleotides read TGTGCCAGCAGTTACACAGGGGGCGGGTACGAGCAGTACTTC.

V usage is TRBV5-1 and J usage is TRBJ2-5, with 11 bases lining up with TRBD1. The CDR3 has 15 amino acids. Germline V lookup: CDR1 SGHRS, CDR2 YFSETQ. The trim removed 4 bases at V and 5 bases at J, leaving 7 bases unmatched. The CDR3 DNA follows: TGCGCCAGCAGCACGGGACAGGGGGTCAGGGAGACCCAGTACTTC. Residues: CASSTGQGVRETQYF.

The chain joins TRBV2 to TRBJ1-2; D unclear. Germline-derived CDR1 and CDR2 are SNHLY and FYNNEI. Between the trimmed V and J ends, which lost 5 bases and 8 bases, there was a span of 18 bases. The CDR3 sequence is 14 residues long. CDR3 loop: CASSRRPGSWGYTF. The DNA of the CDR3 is TGTGCCAGCAGTCGACGCCCGGGATCCTGGGGCTACACCTTC. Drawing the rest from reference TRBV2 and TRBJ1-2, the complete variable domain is EPEVTQTPSHQVTQMGQEVILRCVPISNHLYFYWYRQILGQKVEFLVSFYNNEISEKSEIFDDQFSVERPDGSNFTLKIRSTKLEDSAMYFCASSRRPGSWGYTFGSGTRLTVV.

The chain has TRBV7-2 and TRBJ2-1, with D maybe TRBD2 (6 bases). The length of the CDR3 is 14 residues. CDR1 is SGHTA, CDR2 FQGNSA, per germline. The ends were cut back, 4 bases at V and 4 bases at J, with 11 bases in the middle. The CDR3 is CASSSGTWYNEQFF. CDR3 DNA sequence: TGTGCCAGCAGCTCCGGGACTTGGTACAATGAGCAGTTCTTC.

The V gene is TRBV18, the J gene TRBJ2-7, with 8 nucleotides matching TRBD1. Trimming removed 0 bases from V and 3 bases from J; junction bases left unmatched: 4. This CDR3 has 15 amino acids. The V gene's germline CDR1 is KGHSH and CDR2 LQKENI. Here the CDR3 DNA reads TGTGCCAGCTCACCACCAGCAGGGGGCGGCTACGAGCAGTACTTC. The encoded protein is CASSPPAGGGYEQYF.

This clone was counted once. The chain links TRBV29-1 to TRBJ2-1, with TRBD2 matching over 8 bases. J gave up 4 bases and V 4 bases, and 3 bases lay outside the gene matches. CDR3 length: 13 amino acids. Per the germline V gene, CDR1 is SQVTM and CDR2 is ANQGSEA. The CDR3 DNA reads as TGCAGCGTTGGAGCGGGAGTGTACAATGAGCAGTTCTTC. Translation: CSVGAGVYNEQFF.

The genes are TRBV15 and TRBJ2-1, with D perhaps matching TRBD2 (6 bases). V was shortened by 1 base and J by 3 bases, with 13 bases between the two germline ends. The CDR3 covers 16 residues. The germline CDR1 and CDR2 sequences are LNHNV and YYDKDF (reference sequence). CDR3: CATSRGAVSGYNEQFF. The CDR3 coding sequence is TGTGCCACCAGCAGAGGGGCGGTTAGCGGCTACAATGAGCAGTTCTTC.

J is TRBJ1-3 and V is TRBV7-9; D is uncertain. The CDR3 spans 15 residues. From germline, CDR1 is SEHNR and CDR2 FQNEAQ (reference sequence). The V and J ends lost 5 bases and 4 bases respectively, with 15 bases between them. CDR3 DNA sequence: TGTGCCAGCAGCCTACGCCGGTGGGCCGGAAACACCATATATTTT. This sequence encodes CASSLRRWAGNTIYF.

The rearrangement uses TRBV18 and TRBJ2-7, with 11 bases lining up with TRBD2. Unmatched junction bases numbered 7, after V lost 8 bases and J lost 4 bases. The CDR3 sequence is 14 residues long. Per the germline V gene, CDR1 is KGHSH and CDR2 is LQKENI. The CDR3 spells CASTNGLAGYEQYF. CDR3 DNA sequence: TGTGCCAGCACCAATGGACTAGCGGGTTACGAGCAGTACTTC. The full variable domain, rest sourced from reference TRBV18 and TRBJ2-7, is NAGVMQNPRHLVRRRGQEARLRCSPMKGHSHVYWYRQLPEEGLKFMVYLQKENIIDESGMPKERFSAEFPKEGPSILRIQQVVRGDSAAYFCASTNGLAGYEQYFGPGTRLTVT.

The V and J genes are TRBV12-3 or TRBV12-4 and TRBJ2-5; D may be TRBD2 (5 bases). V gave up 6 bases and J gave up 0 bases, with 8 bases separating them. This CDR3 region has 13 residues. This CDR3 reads CASSPGYQETQYF. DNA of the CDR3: TGTGCCAGCAGCCCGGGGTACCAAGAGACCCAGTACTTC.

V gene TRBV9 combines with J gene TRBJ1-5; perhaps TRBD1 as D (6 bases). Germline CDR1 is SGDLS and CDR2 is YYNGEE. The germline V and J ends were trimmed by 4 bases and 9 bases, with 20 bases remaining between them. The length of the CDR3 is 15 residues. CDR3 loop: CASSPHRDVGGPQHF. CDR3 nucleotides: TGTGCCAGCAGCCCCCACAGGGACGTTGGGGGGCCCCAGCATTTT.

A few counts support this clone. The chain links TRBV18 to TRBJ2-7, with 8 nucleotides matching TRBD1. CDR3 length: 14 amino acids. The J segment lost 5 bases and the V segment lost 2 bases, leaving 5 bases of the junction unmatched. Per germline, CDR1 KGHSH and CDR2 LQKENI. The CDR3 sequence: CASSPGTGGDEQYF. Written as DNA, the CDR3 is TGTGCCAGCTCACCAGGGACAGGTGGCGACGAGCAGTACTTC.

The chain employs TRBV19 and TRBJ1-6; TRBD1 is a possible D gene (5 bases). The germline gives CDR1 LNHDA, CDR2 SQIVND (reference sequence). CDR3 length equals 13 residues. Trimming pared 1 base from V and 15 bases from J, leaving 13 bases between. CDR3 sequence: CASSIVTGRNLHF. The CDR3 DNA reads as TGTGCCAGTAGTATAGTTACAGGACGTAACCTCCACTTT.

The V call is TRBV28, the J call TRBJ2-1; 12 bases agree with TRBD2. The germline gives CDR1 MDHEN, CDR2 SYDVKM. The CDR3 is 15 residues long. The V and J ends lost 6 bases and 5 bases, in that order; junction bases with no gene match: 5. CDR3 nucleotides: TGTGCCAGCAGCACTAGCGGGAGGTCCAACAATGAGCAGTTCTTC. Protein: CASSTSGRSNNEQFF.

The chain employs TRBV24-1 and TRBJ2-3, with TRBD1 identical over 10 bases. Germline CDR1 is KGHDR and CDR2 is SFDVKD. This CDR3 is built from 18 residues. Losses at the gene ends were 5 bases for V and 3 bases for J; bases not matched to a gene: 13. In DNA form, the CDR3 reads TGTGCCACCAGTGGAGCCCACGGGACAGGGGTAGGAACAGATACGCAGTATTTT. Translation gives CATSGAHGTGVGTDTQYF.

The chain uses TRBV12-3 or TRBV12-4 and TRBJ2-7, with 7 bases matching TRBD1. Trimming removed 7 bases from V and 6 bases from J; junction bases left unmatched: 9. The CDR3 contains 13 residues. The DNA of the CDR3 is TGTGCCAGCACCTCACAGGGGTCGCGCGAGCAGTACTTC. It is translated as CASTSQGSREQYF.

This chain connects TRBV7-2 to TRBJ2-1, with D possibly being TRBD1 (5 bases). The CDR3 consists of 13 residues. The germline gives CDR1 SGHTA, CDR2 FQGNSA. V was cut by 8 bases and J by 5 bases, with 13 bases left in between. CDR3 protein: CASSRQRDNEQFF. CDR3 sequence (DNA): TGTGCCAGCTCTAGACAGAGAGACAATGAGCAGTTCTTC.

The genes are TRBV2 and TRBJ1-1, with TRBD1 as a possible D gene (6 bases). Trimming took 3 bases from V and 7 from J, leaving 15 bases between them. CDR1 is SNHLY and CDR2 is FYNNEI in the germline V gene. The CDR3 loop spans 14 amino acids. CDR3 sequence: CASSDPDRTHEAFF. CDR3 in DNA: TGTGCCAGCAGTGACCCGGACAGAACCCATGAAGCTTTCTTT.

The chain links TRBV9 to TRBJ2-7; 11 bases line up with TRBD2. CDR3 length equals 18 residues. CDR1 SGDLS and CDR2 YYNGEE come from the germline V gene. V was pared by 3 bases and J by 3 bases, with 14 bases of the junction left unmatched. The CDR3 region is CASSGTSGPPTSLYEQYF. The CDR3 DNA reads TGTGCCAGCAGCGGGACTAGCGGGCCTCCCACCTCTCTCTACGAGCAGTACTTC.

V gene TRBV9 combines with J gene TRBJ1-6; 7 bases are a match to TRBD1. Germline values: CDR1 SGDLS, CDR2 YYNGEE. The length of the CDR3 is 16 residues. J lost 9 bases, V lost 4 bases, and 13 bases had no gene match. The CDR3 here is CASSQGVGVSFSPLHF. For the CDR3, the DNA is TGTGCCAGCAGCCAGGGGGTGGGGGTGTCATTTTCACCCCTCCACTTT.

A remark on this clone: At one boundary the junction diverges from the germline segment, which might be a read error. This CDR3 reads CASSLVSSRRLVF. The CDR3 region has the DNA TGTGCCAGCAGCTTAGTTTCTAGCCGTCGTCTCGTCTTC. The chain employs TRBV7-9 and TRBJ2-1, with a tentative D call TRBD2 (5 bases). The CDR3 runs to 13 residues. Germline CDR1 is SEHNR and CDR2 is FQNEAQ (reference sequence).

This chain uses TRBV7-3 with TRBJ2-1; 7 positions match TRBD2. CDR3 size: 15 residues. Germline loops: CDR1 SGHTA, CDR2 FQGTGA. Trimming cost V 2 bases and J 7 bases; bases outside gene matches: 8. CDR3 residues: CASSLQAGTINEQFF. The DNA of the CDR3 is TGTGCCAGCAGCTTACAAGCCGGGACTATAAATGAGCAGTTCTTC.

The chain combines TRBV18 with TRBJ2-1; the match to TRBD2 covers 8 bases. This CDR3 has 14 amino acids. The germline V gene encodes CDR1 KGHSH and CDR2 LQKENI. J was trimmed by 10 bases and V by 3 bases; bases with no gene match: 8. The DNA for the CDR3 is TGTGCCAGCTCACCCACTAGCGGCTCACGCGAGCAGTTCTTC. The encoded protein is CASSPTSGSREQFF.